This is a list of T cell receptor beta chains from one sample in a study of metastatic and nonmetastatic thyroid tumors. MiXCR reprocessed the PCR reads for TCRdb. The sample has around 37,000 clones; roughly a quarter are singletons. The sequencing input was blood. The origin of the receptors is a female donor with papillary thyroid cancer or a benign thyroid nodule (not recorded which). Some clones in this sample may be carry-over from other donors' samples. Each CDR3 is given with its conserved first and last residue. D genes are given only for firm matches. Rows give clone size only sometimes, using once, few, many, or a class for an expanded clone.

v_gene	d_gene	len	abundance	j_gene	CDR3nt	CDR3aa
TRBV30	TRBD1	14	-	TRBJ1-1	TGTGCCTGGATAAAAACAGGGGGAGGCACTGAAGCTTTCTTT	CAWIKTGGGTEAFF
TRBV24-1	-	16	few	TRBJ2-1	TGTGCCAAGGGGGGGTGCGGGGCTATGGGGTACAATGAGCAGTTCTTC	CAKGGCGAMGYNEQFF
TRBV28	-	19	many	TRBJ2-7	TGTGCCAGCACCCCGTGGGCGCGGGGGAGGACAGAATTTACCTACGAGCAGTACTTC	CASTPWARGRTEFTYEQYF
TRBV5-6	TRBD1	17	many	TRBJ1-6	TGTGCCAGCAGCCTGAAGGCCGGGACAGGGGGTAATTCACCCCTCCACTTT	CASSLKAGTGGNSPLHF
TRBV6-1	-	12	few	TRBJ2-4	TGTGCCAGCAGTGAAAGGCGGGGCATTCAGTACTTC	CASSERRGIQYF
TRBV6-4	-	14	-	TRBJ2-2	TGTGCCAGCAGTGACAGTTTCAACACCGGGGAGCTGTTTTTT	CASSDSFNTGELFF
TRBV7-9	-	14	-	TRBJ2-7	TGTGCCAGCAGCTCCGGGGACGCCGGGTACGAGCAGTACTTC	CASSSGDAGYEQYF
TRBV6-1	-	13	few	TRBJ1-5	TGTGCCAGCTTAGACCAGCGGAATCAGCCCCAGCATTTT	CASLDQRNQPQHF
TRBV5-1	-	14	-	TRBJ1-2	TGCGCCAGCAGCTTGGAGGGCAGTAATTATGGCTACACCTTC	CASSLEGSNYGYTF
TRBV20-1	TRBD2	17	-	TRBJ2-3	TGCAGTGCTAGAGGCGAAGGACTAGCGGGGGAAACAGATACGCAGTATTTT	CSARGEGLAGETDTQYF
TRBV5-1	-	14	many	TRBJ1-4	TGCGCCAGCAGCTTGGGCTTATCTGATGAAAAACTGTTTTTT	CASSLGLSDEKLFF
TRBV20-1	-	12	-	TRBJ1-1	TGCAGTGCTAGAGTCGACACTGGCGAAGCTTTCTTT	CSARVDTGEAFF
TRBV6-6	-	15	-	TRBJ1-3	TGTGCCAGCAGTTACAACGGGGAATTGGGAAACACCATATATTTT	CASSYNGELGNTIYF
TRBV11-2	-	15	-	TRBJ2-2	TGTGCCAGCAGCTTAATGGGACACCTAACCGGGGAGCTGTTTTTT	CASSLMGHLTGELFF
TRBV18	TRBD1	15	many	TRBJ2-3	TGTGCCAGCTCACCTCCGGGACAGGGGACAGATACGCAGTATTTT	CASSPPGQGTDTQYF
TRBV5-1	TRBD1	17	once	TRBJ1-1	TGCGCCAGCAGCCCCACACTGACAGGGTTGGTGAACACTGAAGCTTTCTTT	CASSPTLTGLVNTEAFF
TRBV20-1	TRBD2	14	many	TRBJ2-3	TGCAGTGCTAGCGCTAGCGGGGGCACAGATACGCAGTATTTT	CSASASGGTDTQYF
TRBV5-5	-	12	-	TRBJ2-7	TGTGCCAGCAGTCCCTGGGGGTACGAGCAGTACTTC	CASSPWGYEQYF
TRBV20-1	TRBD2	14	many	TRBJ2-1	TGCAGTGCTAGAAGCCCTAGCGGCCCCGATGAGCAGTTCTTC	CSARSPSGPDEQFF